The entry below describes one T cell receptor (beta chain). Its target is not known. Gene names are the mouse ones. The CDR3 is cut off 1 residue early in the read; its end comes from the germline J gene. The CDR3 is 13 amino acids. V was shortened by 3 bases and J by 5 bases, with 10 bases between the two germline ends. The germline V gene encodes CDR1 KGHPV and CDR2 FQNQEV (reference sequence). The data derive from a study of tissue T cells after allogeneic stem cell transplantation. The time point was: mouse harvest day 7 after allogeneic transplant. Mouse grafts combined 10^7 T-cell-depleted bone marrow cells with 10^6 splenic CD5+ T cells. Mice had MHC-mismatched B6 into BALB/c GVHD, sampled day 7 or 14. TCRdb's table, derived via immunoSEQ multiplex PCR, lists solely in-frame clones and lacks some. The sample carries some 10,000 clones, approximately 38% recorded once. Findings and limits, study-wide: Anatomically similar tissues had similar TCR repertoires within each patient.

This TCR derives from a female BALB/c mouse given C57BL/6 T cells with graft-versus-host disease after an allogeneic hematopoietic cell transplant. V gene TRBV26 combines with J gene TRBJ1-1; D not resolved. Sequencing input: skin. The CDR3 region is CASSLSKPTEVFF. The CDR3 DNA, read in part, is TGTGCCAGCAGTCTTTCAAAACCGACAGAAGTCTTC.